This T cell receptor beta chain originates from a study of tumor-infiltrating lymphocytes in primary liver carcinoma. For the study at large: Spanning 4.2 to 10 cm, the tumors were T1-T3 N0M0.

CDR3 length equals 16 residues. Per the germline V gene, CDR1 is SGHAT and CDR2 is FQDESV (reference sequence). Trimming left V 1 base short and J 1 base short, with 11 bases between. Both RNA and DNA were isolated together from roughly 20-30 mg of bulk tissue that had not been sorted. The template, approximately 500 ng total RNA, yielded TCR beta cDNA made with a constant-region primer. Researchers made the TCR beta libraries by running three nested multiplex PCR rounds with slightly modified ARM-PCR. Two initial PCR rounds of ten to eleven cycles each paired TRBV1-TRBV30 forward primers with a C-beta reverse primer. TCRdb re-called the multiplex PCR reads through MiXCR, storing one row per CDR3 protein. The data hold roughly 190,000 distinct CDR3 sequences, with 70% to 90% observed a single time.

This clonotype was obtained from a man aged 35 to 55 with primary liver carcinoma and hepatitis B virus infection. V and J are TRBV11-1 and TRBJ2-1; D might be TRBD1 (5 bases). Sequencing used tumor tissue from primary liver carcinoma. The chain's CDR3 is CASSLGQSSSYNEQFF. CDR3 nucleotide sequence: TGTGCCAGCAGCTTAGGACAGTCCAGTTCCTACAATGAGCAGTTCTTC.